This T cell receptor (beta chain) came from a study of cytomegalovirus exposure and HLA in healthy donors. General study points: The HLA-A and HLA-B alleles of most subjects were reportedly predicted accurately from TCR beta sequences.

13 Jbeta primers and 60 Vbeta primers were used for the PCR. The data were produced by immunoSEQ multiplex PCR, yet TCRdb's version contains in-frame clones alone and is incomplete. The table records some 150,000 clones, approximately 80% of them present only once. As for this clone: Its antigen is not known.

Germline CDR1 is SGHTA and CDR2 is FQGTGA. This CDR3 contains 15 residues. With 2 bases removed from V and 2 bases from J, the gap between germline ends came to 10 bases. The sequenced material came from PBMCs. The receptor was isolated from a woman between 35 and 50 years old in good health and CMV-seropositive. V usage is TRBV7-3 and J usage is TRBJ2-1, with D possibly TRBD2 on 6 matching bases. Here the CDR3 DNA reads TGTGCCAGCAGCTTAGCGGGAAGGGCCTACAATGAGCAGTTCTTC. Translation: CASSLAGRAYNEQFF.